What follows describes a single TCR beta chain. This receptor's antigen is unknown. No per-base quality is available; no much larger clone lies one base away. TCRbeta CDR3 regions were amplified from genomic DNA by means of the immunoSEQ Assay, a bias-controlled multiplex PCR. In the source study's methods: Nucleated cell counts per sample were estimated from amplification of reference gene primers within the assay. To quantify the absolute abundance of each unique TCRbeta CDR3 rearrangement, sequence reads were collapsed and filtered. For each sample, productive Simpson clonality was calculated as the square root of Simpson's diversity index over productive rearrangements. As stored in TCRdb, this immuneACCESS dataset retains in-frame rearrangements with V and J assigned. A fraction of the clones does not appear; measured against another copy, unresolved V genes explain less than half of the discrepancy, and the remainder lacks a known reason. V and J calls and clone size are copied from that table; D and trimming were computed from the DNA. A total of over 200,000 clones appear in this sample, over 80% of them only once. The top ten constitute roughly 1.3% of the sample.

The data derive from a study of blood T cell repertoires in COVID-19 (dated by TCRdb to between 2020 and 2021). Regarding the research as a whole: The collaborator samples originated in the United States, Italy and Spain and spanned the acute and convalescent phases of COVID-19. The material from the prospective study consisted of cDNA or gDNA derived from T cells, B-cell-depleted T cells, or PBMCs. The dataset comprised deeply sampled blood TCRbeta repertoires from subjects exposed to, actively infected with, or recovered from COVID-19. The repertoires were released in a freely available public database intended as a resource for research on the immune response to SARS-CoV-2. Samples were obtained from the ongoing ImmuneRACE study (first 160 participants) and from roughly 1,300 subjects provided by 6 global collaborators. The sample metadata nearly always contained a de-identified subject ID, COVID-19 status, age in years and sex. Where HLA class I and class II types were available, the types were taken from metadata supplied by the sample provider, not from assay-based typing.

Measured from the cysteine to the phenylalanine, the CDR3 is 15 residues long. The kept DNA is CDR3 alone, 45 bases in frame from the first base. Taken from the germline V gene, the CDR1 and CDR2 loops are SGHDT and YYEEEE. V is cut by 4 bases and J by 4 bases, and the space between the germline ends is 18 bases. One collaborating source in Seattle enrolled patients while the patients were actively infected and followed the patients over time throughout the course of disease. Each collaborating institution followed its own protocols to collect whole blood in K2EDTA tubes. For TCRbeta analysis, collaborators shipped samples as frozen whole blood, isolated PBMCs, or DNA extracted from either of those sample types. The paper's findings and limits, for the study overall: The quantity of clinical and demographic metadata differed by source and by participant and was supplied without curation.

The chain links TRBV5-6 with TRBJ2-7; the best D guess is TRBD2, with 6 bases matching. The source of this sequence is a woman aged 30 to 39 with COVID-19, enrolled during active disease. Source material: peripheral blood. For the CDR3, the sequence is CASSTATRGEYEQYF. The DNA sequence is TGTGCCAGCAGCACGGCGACACGCGGGGAGTACGAGCAGTACTTC.